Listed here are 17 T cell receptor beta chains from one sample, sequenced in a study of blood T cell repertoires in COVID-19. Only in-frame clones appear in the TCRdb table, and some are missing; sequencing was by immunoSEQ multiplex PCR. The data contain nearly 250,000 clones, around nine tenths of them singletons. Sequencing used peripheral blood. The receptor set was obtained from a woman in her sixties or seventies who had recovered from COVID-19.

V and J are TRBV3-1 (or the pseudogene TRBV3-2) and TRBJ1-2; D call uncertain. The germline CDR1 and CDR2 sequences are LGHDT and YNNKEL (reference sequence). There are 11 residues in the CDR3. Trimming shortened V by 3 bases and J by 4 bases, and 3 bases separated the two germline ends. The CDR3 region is CASSHLYGYTF. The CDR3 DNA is TGTGCCAGCAGCCATCTCTATGGCTACACCTTC.

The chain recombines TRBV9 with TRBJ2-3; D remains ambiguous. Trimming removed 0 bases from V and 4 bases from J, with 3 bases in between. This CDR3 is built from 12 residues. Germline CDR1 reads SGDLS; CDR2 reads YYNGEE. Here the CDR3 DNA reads TGTGCCAGCAGCGTAGTCGCAGATACGCAGTATTTT. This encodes CASSVVADTQYF.

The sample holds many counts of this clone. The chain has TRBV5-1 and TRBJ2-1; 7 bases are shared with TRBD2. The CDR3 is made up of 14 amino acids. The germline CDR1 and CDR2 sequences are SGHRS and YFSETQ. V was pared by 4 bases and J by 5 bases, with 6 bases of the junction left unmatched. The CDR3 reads CASSPGGRNNEQFF. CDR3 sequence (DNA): TGCGCCAGCAGCCCGGGGGGTAGGAACAATGAGCAGTTCTTC.

The CDR3 DNA reads TGTGCCAGTAGGAACGTTTGGGGGGATCAGCCCCAGCATTTT. Translating gives CASRNVWGDQPQHF. The V gene is TRBV19, the J gene TRBJ1-5; a weak D match, TRBD1 (5 bases). V was shortened by 6 bases and J by 5 bases, with 14 bases between the two germline ends. Per germline, CDR1 LNHDA and CDR2 SQIVND (reference sequence). CDR3 length: 14 residues.

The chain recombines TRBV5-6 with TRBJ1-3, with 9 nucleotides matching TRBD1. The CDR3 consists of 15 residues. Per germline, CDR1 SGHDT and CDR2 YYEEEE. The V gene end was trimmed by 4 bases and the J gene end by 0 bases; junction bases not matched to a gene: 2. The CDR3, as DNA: TGTGCCAGCAGCAGGGGACAGGGCTCTGGAAACACCATATATTTT. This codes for CASSRGQGSGNTIYF.

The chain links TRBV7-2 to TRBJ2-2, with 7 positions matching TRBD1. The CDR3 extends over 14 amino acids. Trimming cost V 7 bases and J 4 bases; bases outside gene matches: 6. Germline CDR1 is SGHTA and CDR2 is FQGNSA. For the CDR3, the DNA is TGTGCCAGCACGCAAACAGGGGTCACCGGGGAGCTGTTTTTT. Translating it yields CASTQTGVTGELFF.

This CDR3 reads CSVLRGGTEQFF. The CDR3 DNA reads TGCAGCGTTTTGCGGGGGGGCACTGAGCAGTTCTTC. The V call is TRBV29-1, the J call TRBJ2-1, with 9 bases lining up with TRBD2. Looked up from germline, CDR1 is SQVTM and CDR2 is ANQGSEA. The CDR3 is made up of 12 amino acids. The V and J ends lost 5 bases and 9 bases, in that order; junction bases with no gene match: 5.

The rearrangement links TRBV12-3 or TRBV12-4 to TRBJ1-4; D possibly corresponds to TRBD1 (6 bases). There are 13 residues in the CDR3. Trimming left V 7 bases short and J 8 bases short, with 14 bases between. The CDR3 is CASTTGLGEKLFF. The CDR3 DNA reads TGTGCCAGCACCACAGGGTTGGGGGAAAAACTGTTTTTT.

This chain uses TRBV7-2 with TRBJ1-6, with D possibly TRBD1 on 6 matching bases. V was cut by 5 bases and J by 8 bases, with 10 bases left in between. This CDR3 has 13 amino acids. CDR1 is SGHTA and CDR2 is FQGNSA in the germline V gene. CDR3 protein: CASSGTWDSPLHF. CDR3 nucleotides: TGTGCCAGCAGCGGGACATGGGATTCACCCCTCCACTTT.

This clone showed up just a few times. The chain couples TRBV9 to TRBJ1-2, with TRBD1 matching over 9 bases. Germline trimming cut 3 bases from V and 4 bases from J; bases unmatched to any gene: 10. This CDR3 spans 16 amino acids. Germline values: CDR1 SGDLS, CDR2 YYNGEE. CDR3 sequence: CASSDTGTGRGYGYTF. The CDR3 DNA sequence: TGTGCCAGCAGCGATACCGGGACAGGGAGGGGCTATGGCTACACCTTC.

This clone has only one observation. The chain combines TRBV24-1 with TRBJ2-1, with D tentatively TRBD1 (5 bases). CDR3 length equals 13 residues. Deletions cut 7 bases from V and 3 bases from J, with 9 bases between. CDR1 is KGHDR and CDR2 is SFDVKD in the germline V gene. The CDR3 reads CATSPQGYNEQFF. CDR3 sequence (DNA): TGTGCCACCAGCCCGCAGGGCTACAATGAGCAGTTCTTC.

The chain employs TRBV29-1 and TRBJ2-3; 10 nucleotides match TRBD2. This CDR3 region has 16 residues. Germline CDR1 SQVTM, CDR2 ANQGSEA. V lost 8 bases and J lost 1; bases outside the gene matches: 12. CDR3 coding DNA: TGCAGCATGAACCCTAGCGGGGGTACCGGCACAGATACGCAGTATTTT. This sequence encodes CSMNPSGGTGTDTQYF.

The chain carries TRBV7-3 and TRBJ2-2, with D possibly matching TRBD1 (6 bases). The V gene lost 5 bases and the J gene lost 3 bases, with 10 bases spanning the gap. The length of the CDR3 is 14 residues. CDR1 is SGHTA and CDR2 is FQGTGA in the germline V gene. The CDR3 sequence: CASSRGLDTGELFF. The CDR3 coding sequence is TGTGCCAGCAGCAGGGGGTTAGACACCGGGGAGCTGTTTTTT.

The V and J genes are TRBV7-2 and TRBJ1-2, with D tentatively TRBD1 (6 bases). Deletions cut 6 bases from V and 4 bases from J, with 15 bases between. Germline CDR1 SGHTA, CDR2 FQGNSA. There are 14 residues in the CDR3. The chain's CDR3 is CASRMPGGPYGYTF. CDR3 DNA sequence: TGTGCCAGCAGGATGCCGGGGGGGCCCTATGGCTACACCTTC.

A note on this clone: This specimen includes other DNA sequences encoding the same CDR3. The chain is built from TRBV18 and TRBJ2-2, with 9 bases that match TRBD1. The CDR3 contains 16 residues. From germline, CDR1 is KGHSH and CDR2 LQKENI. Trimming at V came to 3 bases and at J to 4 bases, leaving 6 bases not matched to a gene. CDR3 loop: CASSPRGTGSTGELFF. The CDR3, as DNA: TGTGCCAGCTCACCGAGGGGGACAGGGTCCACCGGGGAGCTGTTTTTT.

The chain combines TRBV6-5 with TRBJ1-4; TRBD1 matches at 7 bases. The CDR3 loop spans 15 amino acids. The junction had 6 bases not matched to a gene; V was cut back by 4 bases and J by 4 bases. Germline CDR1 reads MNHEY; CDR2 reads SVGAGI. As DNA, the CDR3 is TGTGCCAGCAGTTCTGCCGGGACAGATAATGAAAAACTGTTTTTT. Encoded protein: CASSSAGTDNEKLFF.

CDR3 DNA sequence: TGCGCCAGCAGCTTGGATACAGTAACCGGGGAGCTGTTTTTT. Amino acids: CASSLDTVTGELFF. The chain combines TRBV5-1 with TRBJ2-2; D gene uncertain. CDR1 SGHRS and CDR2 YFSETQ come from the germline V gene. CDR3 length equals 14 residues. The germline V and J ends were trimmed by 0 bases and 5 bases, with 8 bases remaining between them.